This T cell receptor (beta chain) was observed in a study of technical replicates of blood from several donors. This table comes from immunoSEQ multiplex PCR, and its TCRdb copy is limited to in-frame clones, with some not included. The data contain about 95,000 clones, about 95% of them singletons. The CDR3 is made up of 14 amino acids. From germline, CDR1 is LNHDA and CDR2 SQIVND (reference sequence). The V segment lost 4 bases and the J segment 5 bases; nucleotides outside the gene matches: 0. The sample consisted of T cells isolated from PBMCs. The genes are TRBV19 and TRBJ2-1; 12 nucleotides match TRBD2. The receptor's source is a human donor in good health. This chain's CDR3 is CASSRTSGNNEQFF. The CDR3, as DNA: TGTGCCAGTAGTAGGACTAGCGGGAACAATGAGCAGTTCTTC.